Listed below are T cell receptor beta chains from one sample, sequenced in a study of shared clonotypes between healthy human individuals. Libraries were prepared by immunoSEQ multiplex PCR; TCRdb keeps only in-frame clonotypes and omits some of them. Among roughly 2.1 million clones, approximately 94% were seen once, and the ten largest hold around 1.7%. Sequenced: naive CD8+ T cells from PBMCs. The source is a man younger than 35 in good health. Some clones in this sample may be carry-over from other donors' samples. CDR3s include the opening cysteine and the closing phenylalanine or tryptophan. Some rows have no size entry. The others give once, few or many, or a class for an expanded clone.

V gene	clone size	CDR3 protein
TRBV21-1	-	CASRGQMGDEQYF
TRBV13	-	CASSLRTGIYEQYF
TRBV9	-	CASSDLAGVLYNEQFF
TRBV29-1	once	CSVDHRGEETQYF
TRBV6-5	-	CASSYSMRSSYNEQFF
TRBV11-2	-	CASSLVGPRGSYNEQFF
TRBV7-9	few	CASSLDYGYTF
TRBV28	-	CASSFKGPNTEAFF
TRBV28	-	CASSFYLGQGGLGSYNEQFF
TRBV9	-	CASSAEPGQGNQPQHF
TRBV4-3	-	CASSQGILPRTDTQYF
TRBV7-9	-	CASSLGLSYEQYF
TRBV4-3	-	CASSPLRRDPGPEKLFF
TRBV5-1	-	CASSFGTQEYGYTF
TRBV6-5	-	CASSRAGILETQYF
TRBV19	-	CASSEDSPYEQYF
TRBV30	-	CAWSVDTKSYEQYF
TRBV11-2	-	CASSWTSGRTRNEQFF
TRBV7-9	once	CASSSPAGGVYNEQFF
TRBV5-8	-	CASSLGTGINEQFF
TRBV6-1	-	CASSPRTVYEQYF
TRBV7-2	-	CASSSKILLAGARTDTQYF
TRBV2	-	CASSVGEEDSDEQFF
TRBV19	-	CASRGTGLSYEQYF
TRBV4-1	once	CASSQVRTGTVNTEAFF
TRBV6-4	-	CASSAPTTGELFF
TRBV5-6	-	CASSFLNNEQFF
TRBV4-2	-	CASSPGGGADGYTF
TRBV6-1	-	CASTNFGFEAFF
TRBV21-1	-	CASSPRGAFF
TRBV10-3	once	CALPGRRLGRGGNTGELFF
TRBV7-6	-	CASSLLAGGADEQFF
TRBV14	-	CASSPITGQGAYNEQFF
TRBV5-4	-	CASSLGRSITSYNEQFF
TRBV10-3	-	CAISESADGGLEQYF
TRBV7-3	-	CASSLTGRAWTDTQYF
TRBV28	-	CASTTRQGYNEQFF
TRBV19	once	CASSIVGITNYGYTF
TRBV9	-	CASSVEGSSLTGELFF
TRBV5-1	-	CASSLVRGLNAGELFF
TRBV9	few	CASSVAPRRTDTEAFF
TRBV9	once	CASSVVQGSEQFF
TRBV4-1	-	CASSQAPGGWYEQYF
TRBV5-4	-	CASSFFLGVLKDTQYF
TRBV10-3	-	CAISSAGGPTDTQYF
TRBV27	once	CASSPANTGELFF
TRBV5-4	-	CASSSDRAFPSYEQYF
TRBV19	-	CASSSRTSGTYEQYF
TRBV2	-	CASSETRAGGLGEQYF
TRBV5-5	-	CASSTADFANTGELFF
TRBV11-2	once	CASSLRAWSYNEQFF
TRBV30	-	CAWSVGSQGWRHEQYF
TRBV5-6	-	CASSLASANTEAFF
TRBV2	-	CASRSRKQGRSGNIQYF
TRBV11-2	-	CASSLGGTSGRWKFF
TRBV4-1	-	CASSHTSYNEQFF
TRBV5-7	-	CASSFRTSGKFSIRYEQYF
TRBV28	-	CASSPLWREDYEQYF
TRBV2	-	CASSHLRDRSPAYGYTF
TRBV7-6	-	CASSLVPGRTDTQYF